Following are 26 T cell receptor beta chains from one sample sequenced in a study of T cell repertoires in cytomegalovirus infection. TCRdb re-called the reads through MiXCR, storing one row per CDR3 protein. The data hold around 70,000 distinct CDR3 sequences, with under 4.5% observed a single time. The sequenced material came from PBMCs. The receptors shown here come from a human donor in good health (CMV status not recorded). Some clones in this sample may be carry-over from other donors' samples.

This clonotype was observed at least ten times. The rearrangement links TRBV28 to TRBJ1-3; no clear D. The V gene lost 3 bases and the J gene lost 7 bases, with 10 bases spanning the gap. The CDR3 contains 13 residues. Germline values: CDR1 MDHEN, CDR2 SYDVKM. CDR3 DNA sequence: TGTGCCAGCAGTTTGGACCTAAAGAACACCATATATTTT. It encodes CASSLDLKNTIYF. Full variable domain (rest looked up from reference TRBV28 and TRBJ1-3): DVKVTQSSRYLVKRTGEKVFLECVQDMDHENMFWYRQDPGLGLRLIYFSYDVKMKEKGDIPEGYSVSREKKERFSLILESASTNQTSMYLCASSLDLKNTIYFGEGSWLTVV.

Many counts were recorded for this clonotype. The CDR3 loop is CASSPGTGRSNEQFF. CDR3 nucleotide sequence: TGTGCCAGCAGCCCTGGGACAGGGCGTAGCAATGAGCAGTTCTTC. The chain uses TRBV7-2 and TRBJ2-1; TRBD1 aligns across 9 bases. V shed 5 bases and J 6 bases; nucleotides not matched to a gene: 8. The CDR3 extends over 15 amino acids. Germline CDR1 SGHTA, CDR2 FQGNSA.

This clonotype was seen repeatedly, ten times or more. This chain's CDR3 is CASSLRASYGYTF. The CDR3 nucleotides are TGTGCCAGCAGTCTCCGCGCTAGCTATGGCTACACCTTC. The genes are TRBV6-6 and TRBJ1-2, with D hard to call. The CDR3 loop spans 13 amino acids. Germline V gene sequence: CDR1 MNHNY, CDR2 SVGAGI (reference sequence). V dropped 5 bases and J dropped 4 bases, with 11 bases sitting between them.

Many counts were recorded for this clonotype. The chain recombines TRBV29-1 with TRBJ1-2, with D uncertain. In germline, CDR1 is SQVTM, CDR2 ANQGSEA. Trimming shortened V by 7 bases and J by 5 bases, and 8 bases separated the two germline ends. The CDR3 length is 10 residues. CDR3 amino acids: CSADVYGYTF. CDR3 nucleotides: TGCAGCGCGGATGTTTATGGCTACACCTTC.

At least ten counts were recorded for this clonotype. The J gene is TRBJ2-7, the V gene TRBV30; no firm D call. This CDR3 region has 12 residues. Trimming removed 0 bases from V and 6 bases from J, with 9 bases in between. Germline CDR1 GTSNPN, CDR2 SVGIG (reference sequence). The CDR3 bases are TGTGCCTGGAGTGTACCACAGCGCGAGCAGTACTTC. It is translated as CAWSVPQREQYF. The full variable domain, in which reference TRBV30 and TRBJ2-7 provide the parts outside the CDR3, is SQTIHQWPATLVQPVGSPLSLECTVEGTSNPNLYWYRQAAGRGLQLLFYSVGIGQISSEVPQNLSASRPQDRQFILSSKKLLLSDSGFYLCAWSVPQREQYFGPGTRLTVT.

At least ten counts were recorded for this clonotype. CDR3 sequence reads: CASSLRSTATVSSYEQYF. The CDR3 region has the DNA TGTGCCAGCAGCTTAAGGTCCACAGCAACAGTGAGCTCCTACGAGCAGTACTTC. The chain employs TRBV7-2 and TRBJ2-7; D not certain. The V gene's germline CDR1 is SGHTA and CDR2 FQGNSA. V lost 2 bases and J lost 0, with 20 bases in between. This CDR3 is built from 18 residues.

This clonotype was seen at least ten times. This chain uses TRBV28 with TRBJ2-4, with TRBD1 identical over 7 bases. Germline V gene lookup returns CDR1 MDHEN and CDR2 SYDVKM. This CDR3 is built from 15 residues. Trimming removed 5 bases from V and 7 bases from J; junction bases left unmatched: 11. Here the CDR3 reads CASSRKVLTGNIQYF. The CDR3 DNA follows: TGTGCCAGCAGTAGAAAGGTCCTGACAGGGAACATTCAGTACTTC.

This clonotype was recorded many times. This chain joins TRBV12-3 or TRBV12-4 and TRBJ1-1; 7 nucleotides agree with TRBD1. The length of the CDR3 is 14 residues. V lost 5 bases to trimming and J lost 8 bases; unmatched junction nucleotides: 11. For the CDR3, the DNA is TGTGCCAGCAGTATACGGGACAGCGCAGCAGAAGCTTTCTTT. Its translation is CASSIRDSAAEAFF.

Regarding this clonotype: This may come from a read error, since a much larger clone is one base off. In DNA, the CDR3 is TGTGCCAGCAGAAACTTCGACTCTGAAGCTTTCTTT. Translated: CASRNFDSEAFF. This chain connects TRBV6-5 to TRBJ1-1; the D is unclear. With 6 bases removed from V and 6 bases from J, the gap between germline ends came to 11 bases. Per the germline V gene, CDR1 is MNHEY and CDR2 is SVGAGI. CDR3 size: 12 residues.

The table lists this clonotype with many counts. The chain is built from TRBV7-2 and TRBJ1-5, with D possibly being TRBD1 (5 bases). Trimming cost V 5 bases and J 3 bases, with 11 bases left between them. This CDR3 is 14 amino acids long. Germline V gene data show CDR1 as SGHTA and CDR2 as FQGNSA. This CDR3 reads CASSTPGVNQPQHF. CDR3 nucleotide sequence: TGTGCCAGCAGCACACCGGGGGTCAATCAGCCCCAGCATTTT.

At least ten counts were recorded for this clonotype. V is TRBV2 and J is TRBJ1-1; TRBD1 is a possible D gene (5 bases). There are 17 residues in the CDR3. Germline CDR1 is SNHLY and CDR2 is FYNNEI. V lost 0 bases and J lost 0, with 14 bases in between. CDR3 amino acids: CASSEAVRAGLNTEAFF. For the CDR3, the DNA is TGTGCCAGCAGTGAAGCGGTCCGGGCAGGGCTGAACACTGAAGCTTTCTTT.

This clonotype occurred many times. The rearrangement uses TRBV19 and TRBJ2-6; 11 bases fit TRBD2. The length of the CDR3 is 18 residues. J gave up 0 bases and V 7 bases, and 8 bases lay outside the gene matches. CDR1 LNHDA and CDR2 SQIVND come from the germline V gene (reference sequence). CDR3 residues: CASNNLAGGHSGANVLTF. The CDR3 bases are TGTGCCAGTAACAATCTAGCGGGGGGCCACTCTGGGGCCAACGTCCTGACTTTC.

Many counts were recorded for this clonotype. The chain combines TRBV5-1 with TRBJ1-4; TRBD1 aligns across 9 bases. The CDR3 consists of 14 residues. Germline V lookup: CDR1 SGHRS, CDR2 YFSETQ. V lost 4 bases to trimming and J lost 7 bases; unmatched junction nucleotides: 5. Here the CDR3 reads CASSAGTGSEKLFF. The CDR3 nucleotides read TGCGCCAGCAGCGCCGGGACAGGGAGTGAAAAACTGTTTTTT. The variable domain in full, with the rest retrieved from reference TRBV5-1 and TRBJ1-4, is KAGVTQTPRYLIKTRGQQVTLSCSPISGHRSVSWYQQTPGQGLQFLFEYFSETQRNKGNFPGRFSGRQFSNSRSEMNVSTLELGDSALYLCASSAGTGSEKLFFGSGTQLSVL.

This clonotype was counted many times. The chain uses TRBV7-2 and TRBJ1-4; no firm D call. The CDR3 loop spans 15 amino acids. Trimming took 4 bases from V and 8 from J, leaving 17 bases between them. Germline-derived CDR1 and CDR2 are SGHTA and FQGNSA. The CDR3 bases are TGTGCCAGCAGCTCGATGTCTACTGCAACCGAAAAACTGTTTTTT. This sequence encodes CASSSMSTATEKLFF.

This clonotype was recorded a few times. A much more abundant neighbour one base away suggests this may be a read error. This rearrangement joins TRBV6-2 or TRBV6-3 to TRBJ1-5; D is possibly TRBD1 (5 bases). Germline assignment: CDR1 MNHEY and CDR2 SVGEGT. V shed 8 bases and J shed 6 bases, with 20 bases lying between them. The CDR3 spans 15 residues. The CDR3 nucleotides are TGTGCCAGCGGAATCGGGACCCCGGGCAGTCAGCCCCAGCATTTT. The encoded protein is CASGIGTPGSQPQHF.

This clonotype was observed many times. The chain recombines TRBV12-3 or TRBV12-4 with TRBJ1-2; the D gene is possibly TRBD1 (6 bases). Trimming cost V 4 bases and J 8 bases, with 14 bases left between them. The CDR3 spans 13 residues. The CDR3 is CASSSRTVRGYTF. The CDR3 nucleotides read TGTGCCAGCAGTTCGCGGACAGTTCGGGGCTACACCTTC.

This clonotype was found many times. This rearrangement joins TRBV28 to TRBJ2-5; D is perhaps TRBD1 (6 bases). The CDR3 covers 15 residues. V was cut by 6 bases and J by 5 bases, with 19 bases left in between. The germline CDR1 and CDR2 sequences are MDHEN and SYDVKM. CDR3 amino acids: CASSPNRDGMETQYF. In nucleotides, the CDR3 is TGTGCCAGCAGCCCTAACAGGGACGGGATGGAGACCCAGTACTTC. Variable domain in full (rest from reference TRBV28 and TRBJ2-5): DVKVTQSSRYLVKRTGEKVFLECVQDMDHENMFWYRQDPGLGLRLIYFSYDVKMKEKGDIPEGYSVSREKKERFSLILESASTNQTSMYLCASSPNRDGMETQYFGPGTRLLVL.

This clonotype was seen many times. The CDR3 DNA is TGCAGTGCTAGAGCCAGGACGGGGACAGGGTTTCTTCAGCCCCAGCATTTT. Translating gives CSARARTGTGFLQPQHF. V usage is TRBV20-1 and J usage is TRBJ1-5, with 9 bases lining up with TRBD1. This CDR3 has 17 amino acids. The J segment lost 6 bases and the V segment lost 1 base, leaving 13 bases of the junction unmatched. CDR1 and CDR2 from the germline V gene are DFQATT and SNEGSKA (reference sequence).

The sample holds a few counts of this clonotype. The chain joins TRBV5-8 to TRBJ2-1, with D maybe TRBD2 (6 bases). Germline values: CDR1 SGHTS, CDR2 YDEGEE. CDR3 length: 13 amino acids. V was pared by 6 bases and J by 4 bases, with 11 bases between. The DNA for the CDR3 is TGTGCCAGCAACTGGGGGGAGTACAATGAGCAGTTCTTC. It specifies CASNWGEYNEQFF.

This clonotype was detected many times. The genes are TRBV7-8 and TRBJ1-2, with D possibly TRBD1 on 5 matching bases. Germline lookup yields CDR1 SGHVS and CDR2 FQNEAQ. Deletions cut 6 bases from V and 8 bases from J, with 13 bases between. The CDR3 contains 12 residues. CDR3 nucleotides: TGTGCCAGCAGTTTGCCGGGGGAAGGCTACACCTTC. Its protein product is CASSLPGEGYTF.

Ten or more counts support this clonotype. The J gene is TRBJ1-2, the V gene TRBV6-2 or TRBV6-3; TRBD1 might be the D (6 bases). Germline CDR1 and CDR2: MNHEY and SVGEGT. This CDR3 has 14 residues. Trimming cost V 5 bases and J 5 bases, with 15 bases left between them. The CDR3 loop is CASSLQQGRYGYTF. The CDR3 DNA follows: TGTGCCAGCAGTCTACAACAGGGCCGATATGGCTACACCTTC.

This clonotype was recorded many times. The chain has TRBV6-8 and TRBJ2-3; the D is unclear. CDR1 and CDR2 (germline): MNHGY, SAAAGT. Between the trimmed V and J ends, which lost 8 bases and 0 bases, there was a span of 6 bases. The CDR3 spans 12 residues. The CDR3 region is CASRYSTDTQYF. CDR3 coding DNA: TGTGCCAGCCGATACAGCACAGATACGCAGTATTTT.

This clonotype was seen repeatedly, ten times or more. The J gene is TRBJ2-1, the V gene TRBV7-2; tentatively, D is TRBD2 (6 bases). V lost 5 bases and J lost 9, with 14 bases in between. This CDR3 contains 13 residues. Germline CDR1 and CDR2: SGHTA and FQGNSA. As DNA, the CDR3 is TGTGCCAGCAGCCCAGGGTGGGGGGTTGAGCAGTTCTTC. It specifies CASSPGWGVEQFF. Combining the CDR3 with reference TRBV7-2 and TRBJ2-1 gives the whole variable domain GAGVSQSPSNKVTEKGKDVELRCDPISGHTALYWYRQSLGQGLEFLIYFQGNSAPDKSGLPSDRFSAERTGGSVSTLTIQRTQQEDSAVYLCASSPGWGVEQFFGPGTRLTVL.

This clonotype was observed at least ten times. J is TRBJ2-1 and V is TRBV5-1; 8 bases line up with TRBD2. The germline V gene encodes CDR1 SGHRS and CDR2 YFSETQ. The length of the CDR3 is 15 residues. The trim removed 1 base at V and 7 bases at J, leaving 7 bases unmatched. The CDR3 coding sequence is TGCGCCAGCAGCTTGCCCCGGACTAGCTGGAATGAGCAGTTCTTC. Translating gives CASSLPRTSWNEQFF.

This clonotype is labeled as medium-sized. Here the CDR3 DNA reads TGTGCCAGCAGCTGGGTGACAGGAAACACCATATATTTT. The encoded protein is CASSWVTGNTIYF. V gene TRBV7-2 combines with J gene TRBJ1-3; D is unresolved. This CDR3 is built from 13 residues. Germline V gives CDR1 SGHTA, CDR2 FQGNSA. The V and J ends lost 4 bases and 4 bases respectively, with 8 bases between them.

This clonotype was seen at least ten times. The chain links TRBV11-1 to TRBJ1-1; D is undetermined. Trimming left V 2 bases short and J 4 bases short, with 11 bases between. Per germline, CDR1 SGHAT and CDR2 FQDESV (reference sequence). The CDR3 consists of 14 residues. This CDR3 reads CASSLFVGGTEAFF. CDR3 DNA sequence: TGTGCCAGCAGCTTATTTGTGGGAGGCACTGAAGCTTTCTTT.